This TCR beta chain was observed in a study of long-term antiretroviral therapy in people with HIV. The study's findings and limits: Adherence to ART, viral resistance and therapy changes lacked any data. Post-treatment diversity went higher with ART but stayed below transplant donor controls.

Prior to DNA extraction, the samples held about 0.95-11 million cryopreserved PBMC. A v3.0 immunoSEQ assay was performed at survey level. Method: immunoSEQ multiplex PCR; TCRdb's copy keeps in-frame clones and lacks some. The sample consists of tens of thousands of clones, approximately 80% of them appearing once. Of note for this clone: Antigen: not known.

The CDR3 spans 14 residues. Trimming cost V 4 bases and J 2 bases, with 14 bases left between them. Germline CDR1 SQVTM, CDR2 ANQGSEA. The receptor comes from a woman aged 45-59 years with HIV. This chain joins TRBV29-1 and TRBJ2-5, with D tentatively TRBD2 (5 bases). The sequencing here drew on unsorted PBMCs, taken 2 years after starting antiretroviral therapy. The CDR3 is CSVATRHTQETQYF. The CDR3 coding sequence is TGCAGCGTTGCTACTAGGCACACTCAAGAGACCCAGTACTTC.